This T cell receptor (beta chain) was observed in a study of radiation and T cells in renal cell carcinoma. Notes on the study in general: In blood, top tumor clones expanded by 2 weeks, shrinking by 4.

Produced via immunoSEQ multiplex PCR; TCRdb's table is partial and in-frame only. This repertoire shows approximately 85,000 clones, roughly 87% found once; its top ten account for over 5.5%. Worth noting for this clone: What it binds is unknown.

The V gene end was trimmed by 4 bases and the J gene end by 0 bases; junction bases not matched to a gene: 10. The V gene's germline CDR1 is SGDLS and CDR2 YYNGEE. The CDR3 covers 17 residues. Time point of the sample: blood 4 weeks post-SBRT, at nephrectomy. Treatment denoted: 15 Gy SBRT to primary tumor, nephrectomy 4 weeks later. Nephrectomy followed 15 Gy stereotactic body radiation by 4 weeks. The receptor was isolated from a woman aged 70-85 years with renal cell carcinoma. The genes are TRBV9 and TRBJ2-1; 7 positions agree with TRBD2. Sample: blood, taken from a patient whose treatment included radiotherapy and nephrectomy. The chain's CDR3 is CASSPHLAVSSYNEQFF. CDR3 in DNA: TGTGCCAGCAGCCCCCACCTAGCGGTGAGCTCCTACAATGAGCAGTTCTTC.